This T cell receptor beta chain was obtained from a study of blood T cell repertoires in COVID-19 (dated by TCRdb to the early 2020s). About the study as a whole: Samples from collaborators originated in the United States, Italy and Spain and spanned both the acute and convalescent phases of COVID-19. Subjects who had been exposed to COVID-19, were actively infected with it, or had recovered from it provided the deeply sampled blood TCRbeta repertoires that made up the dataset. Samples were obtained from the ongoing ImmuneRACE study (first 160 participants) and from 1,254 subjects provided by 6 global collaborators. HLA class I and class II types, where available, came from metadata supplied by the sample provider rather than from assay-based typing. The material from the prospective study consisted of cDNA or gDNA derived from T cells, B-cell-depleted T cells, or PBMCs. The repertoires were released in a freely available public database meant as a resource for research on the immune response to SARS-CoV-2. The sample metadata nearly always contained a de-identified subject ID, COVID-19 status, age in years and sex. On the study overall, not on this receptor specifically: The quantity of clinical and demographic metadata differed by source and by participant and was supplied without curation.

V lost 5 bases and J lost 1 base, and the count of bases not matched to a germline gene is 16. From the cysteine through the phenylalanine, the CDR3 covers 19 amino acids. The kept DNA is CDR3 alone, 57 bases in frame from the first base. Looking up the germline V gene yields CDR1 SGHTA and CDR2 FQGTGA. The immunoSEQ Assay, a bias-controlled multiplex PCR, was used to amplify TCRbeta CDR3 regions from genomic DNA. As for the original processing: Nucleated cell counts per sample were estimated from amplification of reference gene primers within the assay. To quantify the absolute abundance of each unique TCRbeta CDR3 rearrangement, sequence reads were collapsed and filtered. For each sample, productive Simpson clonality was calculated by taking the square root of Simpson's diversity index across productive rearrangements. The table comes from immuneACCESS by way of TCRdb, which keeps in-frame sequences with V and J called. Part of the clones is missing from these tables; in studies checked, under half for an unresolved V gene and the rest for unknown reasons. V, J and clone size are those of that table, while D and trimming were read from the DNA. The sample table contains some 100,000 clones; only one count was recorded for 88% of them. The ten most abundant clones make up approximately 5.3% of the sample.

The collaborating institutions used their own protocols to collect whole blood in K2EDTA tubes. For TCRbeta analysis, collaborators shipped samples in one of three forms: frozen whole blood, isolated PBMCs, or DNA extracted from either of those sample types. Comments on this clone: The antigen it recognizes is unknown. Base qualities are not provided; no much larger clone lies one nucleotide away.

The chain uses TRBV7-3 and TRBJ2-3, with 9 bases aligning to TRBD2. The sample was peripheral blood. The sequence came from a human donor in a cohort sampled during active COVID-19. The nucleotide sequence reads TGTGCCAGCAGCCTAGAGGTAGCGGGAGCACCCGGCGGCACAGATACGCAGTATTTT. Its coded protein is CASSLEVAGAPGGTDTQYF.